These T cell receptor beta chains were read from a single sample in a study of response to subunit inactivated influenza vaccine. TCRdb reprocessed the RT-PCR reads via MiXCR and lists one record per CDR3 protein. The sample carries about 570,000 distinct CDR3 sequences, 10% to 12% recorded once. These data are also associated with another study on T cells expressing NK-cell markers.

The sample consisted of PBMCs from blood, taken on the day of vaccination. These receptors came from a man aged 50 to 60 who received an inactivated influenza vaccine. CDR3s include the opening cysteine and the closing phenylalanine or tryptophan. D genes are given only for firm matches. A clone size is listed for some rows: how often the clone was seen (once, few, many), or a class if it is expanded.

j_gene,d_gene,abundance,len,v_gene,CDR3nt,CDR3aa
TRBJ1-5,.,.,15,TRBV20-1,TGCAGTGCTAGCTTGGGCTCCACTGGAGGTCAGCCCCAGCATTTT,CSASLGSTGGQPQHF
TRBJ2-7,TRBD1,.,16,TRBV4-2,TGTGCCAGCAGCCAAGCTCCGGGACAGGGGAATTACGAGCAGTACTTC,CASSQAPGQGNYEQYF
TRBJ2-3,.,.,15,TRBV7-2,TGTGCCAGCAGCATACAGGTCGGAACCACAGATACGCAGTATTTT,CASSIQVGTTDTQYF
TRBJ2-7,TRBD2,few,14,TRBV10-3,TGTGCCATCAGTTCACTAGCGGACACCTACGAGCAGTACTTC,CAISSLADTYEQYF
TRBJ2-3,.,.,15,TRBV4-1,TGCGCCAGCAGCACCAGGGTTGGAATTGCAGATACGCAGTATTTT,CASSTRVGIADTQYF
TRBJ1-5,.,few,13,TRBV9,TGTGCCAGCAGCGAGGGGACCCATCAGCCCCAGCATTTT,CASSEGTHQPQHF
TRBJ1-4,TRBD1,.,13,TRBV2,TGTGCCACCAAGACAGGGGGCAGTGAAAAACTGTTTTTT,CATKTGGSEKLFF
TRBJ2-7,.,.,15,TRBV20-1,TGCAGTGCTAGAGATGGTACAGGGACAAAATTCGAGCAGTACTTC,CSARDGTGTKFEQYF
TRBJ2-7,.,many,12,TRBV7-2,TGTGCCAGCAGCCCCCAGGCTAGGGAGCAGTACTTC,CASSPQAREQYF
TRBJ2-3,TRBD2,few,19,TRBV28,TGTGCCAGCAGTTTATTGCGACTAGCGCACATCCCTAGCACAGATACGCAGTATTTT,CASSLLRLAHIPSTDTQYF
TRBJ2-6,TRBD2,.,17,TRBV12-3/TRBV12-4,TGTGCCAGCAGTAAGGAGCGGGGTATCTCTGGGGCCAACGTCCTGACTTTC,CASSKERGISGANVLTF
TRBJ2-1,.,few,15,TRBV12-3/TRBV12-4,TGTGCCAGCAGTCTCAGAGGGGGGGCAAGTGATGAGCAGTTCTTC,CASSLRGGASDEQFF
TRBJ2-7,.,.,13,TRBV28,TGTGCCAGCAGTTTGAGGGCTACCTACGAGCAGTACTTC,CASSLRATYEQYF
TRBJ2-7,TRBD1,few,12,TRBV29-1,TGCAGCATCCGACAGGGGGGCTACGAGCAGTACTTC,CSIRQGGYEQYF
TRBJ2-2,.,.,13,TRBV12-3/TRBV12-4,TGTGCCAGCACCGATAGGTACACCGGGGAGCTGTTTTTT,CASTDRYTGELFF
TRBJ2-7,.,once,16,TRBV28,TGTGCCAGCAGTTCCTTCTACGGGACAACGGCCTACGAGCAGTACTTC,CASSSFYGTTAYEQYF
TRBJ2-5,TRBD2,few,12,TRBV30,TGTGCCTGGGGACTAGCGGAAGAGACCCAGTACTTC,CAWGLAEETQYF
TRBJ2-1,TRBD1,.,18,TRBV5-5,TGTGCCAGCAGCTTGGTAGGGGCGAGGGGGCCCCTATACAATGAGCAGTTCTTC,CASSLVGARGPLYNEQFF
TRBJ2-2,TRBD2,few,14,TRBV20-1,TGCAGTGCTAGGCGGGGGTCTCACACCGGGGAGCTGTTTTTT,CSARRGSHTGELFF
TRBJ2-2,TRBD1,few,17,TRBV5-1,TGCGCCAGCAGCTTGGTGGGACAGGGGGCGAGCACCGGGGAGCTGTTTTTT,CASSLVGQGASTGELFF
TRBJ2-7,.,few,19,TRBV21-1,TGTGCCAGCAGCAATGTAGTCAGGGAGCGCGGGTCCTGCTCCTACGAGCAGTACTTC,CASSNVVRERGSCSYEQYF
TRBJ2-2,TRBD1,.,18,TRBV4-3,TGCGCCAGCAGCCAAGTAGTATCGCGACAGGGGGTCACCGGGGAGCTGTTTTTT,CASSQVVSRQGVTGELFF